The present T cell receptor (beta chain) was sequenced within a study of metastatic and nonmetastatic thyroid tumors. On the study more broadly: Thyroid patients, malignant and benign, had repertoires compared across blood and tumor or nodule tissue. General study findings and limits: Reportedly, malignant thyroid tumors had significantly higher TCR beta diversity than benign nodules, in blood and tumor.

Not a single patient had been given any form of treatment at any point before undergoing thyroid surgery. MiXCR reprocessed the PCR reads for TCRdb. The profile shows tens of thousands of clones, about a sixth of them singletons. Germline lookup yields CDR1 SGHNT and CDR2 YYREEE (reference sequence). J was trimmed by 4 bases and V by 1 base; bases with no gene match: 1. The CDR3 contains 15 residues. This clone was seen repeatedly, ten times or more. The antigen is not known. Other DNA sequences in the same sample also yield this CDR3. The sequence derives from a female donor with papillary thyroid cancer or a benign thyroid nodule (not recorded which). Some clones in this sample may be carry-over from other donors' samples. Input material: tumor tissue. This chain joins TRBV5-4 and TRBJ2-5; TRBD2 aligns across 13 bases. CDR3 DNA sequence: TGTGCCAGCAGCTTGAGACTAGCGGGAGGAGAGACCCAGTACTTC. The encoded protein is CASSLRLAGGETQYF.